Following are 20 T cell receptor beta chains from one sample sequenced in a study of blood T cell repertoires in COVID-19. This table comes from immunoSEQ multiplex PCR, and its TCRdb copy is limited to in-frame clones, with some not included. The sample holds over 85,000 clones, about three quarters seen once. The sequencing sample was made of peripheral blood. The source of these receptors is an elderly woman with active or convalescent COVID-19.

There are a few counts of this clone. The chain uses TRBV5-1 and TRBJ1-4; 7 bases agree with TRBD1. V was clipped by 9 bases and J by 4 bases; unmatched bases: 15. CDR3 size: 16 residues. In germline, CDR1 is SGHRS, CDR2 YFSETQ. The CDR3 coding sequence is TGCGCCATCCCGGAGGGGGGCGGGACAGATAATGAAAAACTGTTTTTT. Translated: CAIPEGGGTDNEKLFF.

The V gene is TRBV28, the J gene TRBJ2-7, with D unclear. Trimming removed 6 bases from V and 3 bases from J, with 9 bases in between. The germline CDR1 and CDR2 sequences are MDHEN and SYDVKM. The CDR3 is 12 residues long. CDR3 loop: CASSTDRYEQYF. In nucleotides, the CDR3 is TGTGCCAGCAGCACAGACCGCTACGAGCAGTACTTC.

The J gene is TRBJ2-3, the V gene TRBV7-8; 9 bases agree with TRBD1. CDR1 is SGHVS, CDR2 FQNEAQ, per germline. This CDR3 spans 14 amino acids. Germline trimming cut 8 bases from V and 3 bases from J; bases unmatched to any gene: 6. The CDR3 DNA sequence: TGTGCCAGCTTAAGGACAGGGGAAACAGATACGCAGTATTTT. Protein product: CASLRTGETDTQYF.

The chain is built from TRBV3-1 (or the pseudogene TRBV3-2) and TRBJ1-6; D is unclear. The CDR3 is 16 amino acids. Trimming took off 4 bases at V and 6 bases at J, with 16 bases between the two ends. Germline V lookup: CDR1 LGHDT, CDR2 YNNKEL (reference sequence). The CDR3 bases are TGTGCCAGCAGCCCGATGTGGTCTCGGGGTAATTCACCCCTCCACTTT. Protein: CASSPMWSRGNSPLHF.

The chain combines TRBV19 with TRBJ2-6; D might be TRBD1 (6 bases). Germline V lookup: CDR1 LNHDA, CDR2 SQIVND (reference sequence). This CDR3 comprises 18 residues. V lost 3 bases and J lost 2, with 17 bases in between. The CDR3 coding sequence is TGTGCCAGTAGTATCAAGGACAGACTCCTAGCTGGGGCCAACGTCCTGACTTTC. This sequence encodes CASSIKDRLLAGANVLTF.

The CDR3 reads CASSKIGGVGDTEAFF. The CDR3 DNA follows: TGTGCCAGCAGCAAGATAGGGGGGGTAGGGGACACTGAAGCTTTCTTT. The J gene is TRBJ1-1, the V gene TRBV21-1. TRBV21-1 is shown as a pseudogene. The CDR3 spans 16 residues.

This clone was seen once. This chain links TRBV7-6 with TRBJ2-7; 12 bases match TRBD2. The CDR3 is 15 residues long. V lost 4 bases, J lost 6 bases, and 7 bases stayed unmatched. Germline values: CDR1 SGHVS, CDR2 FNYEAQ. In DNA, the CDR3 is TGTGCCAGCAGCTCCCGACTAGCGGGAGTGGGCGAGCAGTACTTC. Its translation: CASSSRLAGVGEQYF.

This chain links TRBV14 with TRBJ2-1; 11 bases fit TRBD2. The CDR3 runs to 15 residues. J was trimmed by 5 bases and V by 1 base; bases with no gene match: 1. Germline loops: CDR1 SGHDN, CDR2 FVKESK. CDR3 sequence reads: CASSQVAGGNNEQFF. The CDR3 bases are TGTGCCAGCAGCCAAGTAGCGGGAGGGAACAATGAGCAGTTCTTC. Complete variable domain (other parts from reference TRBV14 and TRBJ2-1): EAGVTQFPSHSVIEKGQTVTLRCDPISGHDNLYWYRRVMGKEIKFLLHFVKESKQDESGMPNNRFLAERTGGTYSTLKVQPAELEDSGVYFCASSQVAGGNNEQFFGPGTRLTVL.

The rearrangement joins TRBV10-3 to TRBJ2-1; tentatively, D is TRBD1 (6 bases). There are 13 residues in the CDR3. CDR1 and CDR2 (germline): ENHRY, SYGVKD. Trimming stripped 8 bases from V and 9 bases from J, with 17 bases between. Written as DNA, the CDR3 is TGTGCCATCCGAGTCGAGGGGGTGAGTGAGCAGTTCTTC. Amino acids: CAIRVEGVSEQFF.

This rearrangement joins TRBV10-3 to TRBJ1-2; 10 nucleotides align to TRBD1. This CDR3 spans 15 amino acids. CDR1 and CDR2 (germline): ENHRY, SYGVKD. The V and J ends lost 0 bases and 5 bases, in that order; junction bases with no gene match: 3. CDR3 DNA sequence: TGTGCCATCAGTGAGTCGACAGGGGGCGTTTATGGCTACACCTTC. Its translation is CAISESTGGVYGYTF.

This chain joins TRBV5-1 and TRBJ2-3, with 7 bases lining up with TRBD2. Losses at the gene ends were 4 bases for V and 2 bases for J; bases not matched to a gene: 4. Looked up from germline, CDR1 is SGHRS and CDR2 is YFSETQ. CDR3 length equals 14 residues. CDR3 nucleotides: TGCGCCAGCAGCAGCGGGACTATCACAGATACGCAGTATTTT. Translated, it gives CASSSGTITDTQYF.

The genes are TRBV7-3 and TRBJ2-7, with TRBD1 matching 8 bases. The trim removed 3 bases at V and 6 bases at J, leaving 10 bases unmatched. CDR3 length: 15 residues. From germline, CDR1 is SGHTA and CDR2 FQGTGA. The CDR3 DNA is TGTGCCAGCAGCTTCCTGGACAGGGATCTCCCCGAGCAGTACTTC. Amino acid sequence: CASSFLDRDLPEQYF.

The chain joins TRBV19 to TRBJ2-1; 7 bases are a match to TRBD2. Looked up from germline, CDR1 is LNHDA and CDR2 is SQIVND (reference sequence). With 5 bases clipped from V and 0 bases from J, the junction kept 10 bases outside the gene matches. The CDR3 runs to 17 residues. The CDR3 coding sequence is TGTGCCAGTAGTCCCCAACTAGCGTCCGCCTCCTACAATGAGCAGTTCTTC. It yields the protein CASSPQLASASYNEQFF.

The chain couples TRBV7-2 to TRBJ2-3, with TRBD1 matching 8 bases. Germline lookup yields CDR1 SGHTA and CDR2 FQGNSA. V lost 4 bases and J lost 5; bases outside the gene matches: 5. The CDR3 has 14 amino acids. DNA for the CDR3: TGTGCCAGCAGCTACCGACAGGGGATAGATACGCAGTATTTT. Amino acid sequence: CASSYRQGIDTQYF.

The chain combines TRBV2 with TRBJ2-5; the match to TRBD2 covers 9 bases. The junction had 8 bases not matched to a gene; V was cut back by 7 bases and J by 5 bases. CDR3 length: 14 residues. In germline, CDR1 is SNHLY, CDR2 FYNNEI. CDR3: CASIGTSPKETQYF. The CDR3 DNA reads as TGTGCCAGCATTGGGACTAGCCCCAAGGAGACCCAGTACTTC. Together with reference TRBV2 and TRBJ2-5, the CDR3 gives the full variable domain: EPEVTQTPSHQVTQMGQEVILRCVPISNHLYFYWYRQILGQKVEFLVSFYNNEISEKSEIFDDQFSVERPDGSNFTLKIRSTKLEDSAMYFCASIGTSPKETQYFGPGTRLLVL.

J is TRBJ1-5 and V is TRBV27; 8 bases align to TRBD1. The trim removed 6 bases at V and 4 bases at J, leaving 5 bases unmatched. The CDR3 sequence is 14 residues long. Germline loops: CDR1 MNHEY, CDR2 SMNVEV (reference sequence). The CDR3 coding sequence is TGTGCCAGCAGACCGGGACAGGAAAATCAGCCCCAGCATTTT. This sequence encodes CASRPGQENQPQHF.

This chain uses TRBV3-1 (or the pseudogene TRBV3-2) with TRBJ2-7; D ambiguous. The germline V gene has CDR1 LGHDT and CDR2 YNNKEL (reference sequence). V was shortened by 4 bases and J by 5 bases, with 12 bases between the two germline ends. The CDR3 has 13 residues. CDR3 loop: CASSRTWANEQYF. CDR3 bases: TGTGCCAGCAGCCGTACGTGGGCTAACGAGCAGTACTTC.

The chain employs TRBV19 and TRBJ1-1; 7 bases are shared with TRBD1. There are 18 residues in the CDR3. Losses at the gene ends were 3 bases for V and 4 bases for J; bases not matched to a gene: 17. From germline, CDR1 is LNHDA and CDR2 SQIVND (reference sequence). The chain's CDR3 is CASSMRSTGQSLTTEAFF. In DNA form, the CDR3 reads TGTGCCAGTAGTATGAGGAGTACGGGACAGTCCCTCACCACTGAAGCTTTCTTT.

CDR3 residues: CASTRTAPYEQYF. The CDR3 DNA reads TGTGCCAGCACCCGGACAGCCCCCTACGAGCAGTACTTC. This rearrangement joins TRBV28 to TRBJ2-7, with a weak D call TRBD1 (6 bases). The germline V gene has CDR1 MDHEN and CDR2 SYDVKM. The ends were cut back, 7 bases at V and 2 bases at J, with 12 bases in the middle. This CDR3 has 13 amino acids. The full variable domain, its missing parts supplied by reference TRBV28 and TRBJ2-7, is DVKVTQSSRYLVKRTGEKVFLECVQDMDHENMFWYRQDPGLGLRLIYFSYDVKMKEKGDIPEGYSVSREKKERFSLILESASTNQTSMYLCASTRTAPYEQYFGPGTRLTVT.

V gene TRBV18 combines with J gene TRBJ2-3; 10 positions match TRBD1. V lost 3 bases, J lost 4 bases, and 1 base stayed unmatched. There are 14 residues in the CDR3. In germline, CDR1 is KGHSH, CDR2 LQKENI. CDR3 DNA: TGTGCCAGCTCACCGGACAGGGGGGCAGATACGCAGTATTTT. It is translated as CASSPDRGADTQYF.